The sequence of this T cell receptor (beta chain) was determined in a study of blood T cell repertoires in COVID-19. Deletions cut 1 base from V and 1 base from J, with 19 bases between. Germline CDR1 and CDR2: MNHEY and SMNVEV (reference sequence). The CDR3 is 18 residues long. Participants were aged roughly 18 to 89 years, lived in 24 US areas, and enrolled virtually. In the authors' workflow: From reference gene primer amplification, estimates of nucleated cell counts were derived. Assay: immunoSEQ multiplex PCR; the TCRdb copy retains only in-frame clones and omits some. Clonal size and the V and J genes are those of that table, whereas D and trimming came from the DNA. The sample lists about 140,000 clones, approximately 84% occurring once.

V and J are TRBV27 and TRBJ1-1, with D unclear. Sequencing was performed on PBMCs or T cells enriched from blood (not recorded which). The TCR was taken from a woman aged 45 to 65 with acute COVID-19. This chain's CDR3 is CASSLFYLEGSGNTEAFF. The CDR3 DNA reads as TGTGCCAGCAGTTTATTTTACTTGGAGGGATCGGGGAACACTGAAGCTTTCTTT.